This TCR beta chain is from a study of shared clonotypes between healthy human individuals. Looking at the study overall: Aged 18 to 49, the donors were two women and a few men.

Once extracted for a subset, genomic DNA was divided evenly among several immunoSEQ plates. Replicate PCRs were loaded with approximately 300 ng DNA from unsorted PBMC, 30,000 or so T cell genomes. It was on ten immunoSEQ deep assay plates that unsorted PBMC DNA was sequenced. Sequencing used immunoSEQ multiplex PCR; TCRdb keeps in-frame clones, though not all of them. This sample carries 450,000 to 500,000 clones, about 80% of them seen once, and the ten largest clones take approximately 12%. The CDR3 has 13 amino acids. Germline V gives CDR1 SQVTM, CDR2 ANQGSEA. Trimming left V 1 base short and J 3 bases short, with 10 bases between.

Sequencing was carried out using PBMCs. The sequence came from a woman aged 40 to 50 in good health. Some clones in this sample may be carry-over from other donors' samples. The rearrangement links TRBV29-1 to TRBJ2-7, with TRBD1 as a possible D gene (5 bases). As DNA, the CDR3 is TGCAGCGTTGAAGCGACTCAGGGCTACGAGCAGTACTTC. It translates to CSVEATQGYEQYF.